These 8 T cell receptor beta chains share one sample of origin, sequenced in a study of beta chain features in type 1 diabetes. Expressed TCRB transcripts were sequenced, since all the RNA that had been isolated was reverse transcribed. The method was immunoSEQ multiplex PCR; TCRdb's version includes in-frame clones alone and lacks a portion of them. The sample includes roughly 400,000 clones, roughly 16% of them seen just once. What was sequenced was naive CD4+ T cells from blood. Every receptor here comes from a young woman in good health.

The chain links TRBV4-3 to TRBJ2-3; 10 bases are shared with TRBD2. Germline V gene data show CDR1 as LGHNA and CDR2 as YSLEER. V lost 0 bases and J lost 2; bases outside the gene matches: 2. CDR3 size: 16 residues. CDR3 in DNA: TGCGCCAGCAGCCAAGAACTAGCGGGATTCACAGATACGCAGTATTTT. This sequence encodes CASSQELAGFTDTQYF.

There are a few counts of this clone. In DNA form, the CDR3 reads TGTGCCAGCAGTTACTCCCCACGGGCAACTAATGAAAAACTGTTTTTT. Its translation: CASSYSPRATNEKLFF. This chain connects TRBV6-5 to TRBJ1-4; D is unresolved. The CDR3 consists of 16 residues. The V and J ends lost 0 bases and 0 bases respectively, with 8 bases between them. Germline lookup yields CDR1 MNHEY and CDR2 SVGAGI.

About this clone itself: The sample carries other DNA sequences with the same CDR3. The chain recombines TRBV6-1 with TRBJ2-7; 7 positions agree with TRBD1. Germline-derived CDR1 and CDR2 are MNHNS and SASEGT. V shed 3 bases and J 4 bases; nucleotides not matched to a gene: 6. The CDR3 runs to 14 residues. The CDR3 loop is CASSDRDRAYEQYF. The CDR3 DNA follows: TGTGCCAGCAGTGACCGGGACAGAGCTTACGAGCAGTACTTC.

The chain couples TRBV7-9 to TRBJ2-1, with 12 bases lining up with TRBD2. V trimming: 5 bases; J trimming: 8 bases; junction bases outside the gene matches: 4. The CDR3 is made up of 14 amino acids. CDR1 SEHNR and CDR2 FQNEAQ come from the germline V gene (reference sequence). The DNA for the CDR3 is TGTGCCAGCAGCACTAGCGGGAGGTTGTATGAGCAGTTCTTC. Its translation is CASSTSGRLYEQFF.

This clone turned up a few times. V is TRBV7-6 and J is TRBJ2-1; D may be TRBD2 (6 bases). Trimming removed 4 bases from V and 0 bases from J, with 16 bases in between. CDR3 length: 17 amino acids. Germline-derived CDR1 and CDR2 are SGHVS and FNYEAQ. The CDR3 sequence is CASSWRVAGSSYNEQFF. For the CDR3, the DNA is TGTGCCAGCAGCTGGCGCGTTGCGGGAAGCTCCTACAATGAGCAGTTCTTC.

This rearrangement joins TRBV4-2 to TRBJ1-2; possible D gene TRBD1, 6 bases. CDR3 length: 13 residues. The V end was cut by 0 bases, the J end by 7 bases, with 9 bases between. Germline CDR1 and CDR2: LGHNA and YNFKEQ. DNA for the CDR3: TGTGCCAGCAGCCAAGATGGGGGCGGTGGCTACACCTTC. This sequence encodes CASSQDGGGGYTF.

This chain links TRBV7-2 with TRBJ1-2; perhaps TRBD1 as D (5 bases). Looked up from germline, CDR1 is SGHTA and CDR2 is FQGNSA. This CDR3 spans 15 amino acids. V dropped 5 bases and J dropped 4 bases, with 17 bases sitting between them. CDR3 DNA sequence: TGTGCCAGCAGCACCCCAACAGGATCAGTCTATGGCTACACCTTC. Protein: CASSTPTGSVYGYTF.

CDR3 amino acids: CASSAARGAGNQPQHF. The CDR3, as DNA: TGTGCCAGCAGTGCGGCCCGGGGGGCTGGCAATCAGCCCCAGCATTTT. The chain employs TRBV28 and TRBJ1-5, with D perhaps matching TRBD1 (6 bases). Trimming removed 5 bases from V and 2 bases from J, with 16 bases in between. CDR1 is MDHEN, CDR2 SYDVKM, per germline. This CDR3 contains 16 residues.